One and the same sample provided the 2 T cell receptor beta chains below, sequenced in a study of identical twins (TCRdb year 2016). Receptor amplification or capture employed 5' RACE. Sequencing used an Illumina HiSeq 2000. The raw public reads went through TCRdb reprocessing: fastp at Q25, MiXCR clone calling, in-frame beta chains kept. Every entry covers one CDR3 protein and lists the most common genes and DNA from its rows. The sample records about 290,000 distinct CDR3 sequences, 9.5% of which are singletons. Around 7.1% of the sample comes from the top ten. Separately, the same data were catalogued under a study of yellow fever vaccine responses in identical twins.

The sample consisted of CD8+ T cells sorted from blood. The receptor source for this set is a woman younger than 30 in good health.

This clonotype has at least ten counts. The chain links TRBV29-1 to TRBJ2-1; tentatively, D is TRBD2 (6 bases). V was clipped by 4 bases and J by 0 bases, with 10 bases between them. Germline V gene lookup returns CDR1 SQVTM and CDR2 ANQGSEA. This CDR3 comprises 14 residues. CDR3 residues: CSVGRRGSYNEQFF. CDR3 DNA: TGCAGCGTTGGAAGGCGGGGCTCCTACAATGAGCAGTTCTTC.

Ten or more counts support this clonotype. The rearrangement uses TRBV3-1 and TRBJ2-1, with a tentative D call TRBD2 (7 bases). Trimming stripped 2 bases from V and 8 bases from J, with 13 bases between. CDR3 length: 14 residues. Germline CDR1 LGHDT, CDR2 YNNKEL (reference sequence). This CDR3 reads CASSQRLGGHEQFF. The DNA of the CDR3 is TGTGCCAGCAGCCAAAGATTGGGGGGGCATGAGCAGTTCTTC.